This record covers a single T cell receptor (beta chain). Its antigen remains unknown. Gene names follow the mouse nomenclature. The missing CDR3 end, 4 residues past where the read stops, is filled in from the germline J gene. The sample originates from a study of CD8+ T cells in alopecia areata. Study-level findings and limits: Scalp lesions, especially in alopecia totalis/universalis, had higher clonality than normal scalp.

Germline V gives CDR1 LGHDT, CDR2 YNNKQL (reference sequence). The CDR3 is made up of 15 amino acids. With V trimmed by 5 bases and J by 1 base, 2 bases remained unmatched. As the sequencing template, cDNA was produced by extracting RNA and reverse transcribing it. Method: immunoSEQ multiplex PCR; TCRdb's copy keeps in-frame clones and lacks some. The sample contains 1,700 or so clones, none of them singletons. The TCR comes from a C3H/HeJ mouse with alopecia areata. The strain's MHC type: H2-k. Input material: lesional skin. This sequence joins TRBV4 and TRBJ2-2, with 9 nucleotides matching TRBD2. The sequenced part of the CDR3 DNA is TGTGCCAGCAGCCGGGGACTGGGAAACACCGGG. It yields the protein CASSRGLGNTG. The complete CDR3 sequence is CASSRGLGNTGQLYF.